The 21 T cell receptor beta chains below come from one sample, sequenced in a study of shared clonotypes between healthy human individuals. TCRdb's table, derived via immunoSEQ multiplex PCR, lists solely in-frame clones and lacks some. Seen here are about 110,000 clones, around 68% observed once, and the top ten hold roughly a quarter. The sequencing input was memory CD8+ T cells sorted from blood. As to subset: CD45RO+ cells pooled with CCR7-negative TemRA cells. The receptors shown here come from a woman aged 30 to 39 in good health.

J is TRBJ2-5 and V is TRBV7-9; the D gene is possibly TRBD1 (6 bases). Germline values: CDR1 SEHNR, CDR2 FQNEAQ (reference sequence). V lost 4 bases and J 5 bases, leaving 11 bases between the germline ends. This CDR3 is 13 amino acids long. CDR3 loop: CASSYNRAETQYF. As DNA, the CDR3 is TGTGCCAGCAGCTACAACAGGGCGGAGACCCAGTACTTC.

Of note for this clone: A far larger clone lies a single base away; this is likely a read error. The sample holds other DNA sequences that translate to the same CDR3. The chain links TRBV27 to TRBJ1-1; TRBD1 aligns across 10 bases. The CDR3 runs to 13 residues. V was pared by 5 bases and J by 4 bases, with 1 base of the junction left unmatched. Germline loops: CDR1 MNHEY, CDR2 SMNVEV (reference sequence). The DNA for the CDR3 is TGTGCCAGCAGTGACAGGGGGCCCACTGAAGCTTTCTTT. Translated, it gives CASSDRGPTEAFF.

V usage is TRBV28 and J usage is TRBJ1-1, with no clear D. CDR1 is MDHEN, CDR2 SYDVKM, per germline. The V and J ends lost 5 bases and 4 bases respectively, with 11 bases between them. The CDR3 has 13 amino acids. CDR3 nucleotides: TGTGCCAGCAGTCCACGGGCTAGCACTGAAGCTTTCTTT. It specifies CASSPRASTEAFF.

This clone was seen a handful of times. The chain recombines TRBV5-4 with TRBJ2-2; the D call may be TRBD1 or TRBD2 (6 bases each). The CDR3 covers 16 residues. The germline V gene encodes CDR1 SGHNT and CDR2 YYREEE (reference sequence). V dropped 1 base and J dropped 4 bases, with 14 bases sitting between them. The CDR3 protein is CASSLYRGRVTGELFF. CDR3 nucleotides: TGTGCCAGCAGCTTGTACCGGGGGCGCGTCACCGGGGAGCTGTTTTTT.

This chain joins TRBV5-4 and TRBJ1-4; 9 nucleotides line up with TRBD1. Per the germline V gene, CDR1 is SGHNT and CDR2 is YYREEE (reference sequence). Trimming removed 4 bases from V and 7 bases from J; junction bases left unmatched: 5. The CDR3 runs to 14 residues. The chain's CDR3 is CASSPDRGGEKLFF. The CDR3 nucleotides read TGTGCCAGCAGCCCCGACAGGGGGGGTGAAAAACTGTTTTTT.

This clone turned up a few times. This rearrangement joins TRBV29-1 to TRBJ2-3, with 12 bases matching TRBD2. Germline assignment: CDR1 SQVTM and CDR2 ANQGSEA. The CDR3 runs 16 residues. V trimming: 6 bases; J trimming: 4 bases; junction bases outside the gene matches: 11. The chain's CDR3 is CSVLTGLAGRSDTQYF. CDR3 coding DNA: TGCAGCGTACTCACAGGACTAGCGGGAAGGTCAGATACGCAGTATTTT.

The chain recombines TRBV19 with TRBJ2-1; tentatively, D is TRBD1 (5 bases). The CDR3 runs 12 residues. Germline CDR1 reads LNHDA; CDR2 reads SQIVND (reference sequence). V gave up 7 bases and J gave up 8 bases, with 12 bases separating them. The CDR3 region is CASNHRSDEQFF. Here the CDR3 DNA reads TGTGCCAGTAATCACAGGTCCGATGAGCAGTTCTTC.

This clone was seen a few times. The rearrangement links TRBV15 to TRBJ1-4, with 9 bases that match TRBD1. J was trimmed by 3 bases and V by 3 bases; bases with no gene match: 8. This CDR3 region has 17 residues. The germline V gene has CDR1 LNHNV and CDR2 YYDKDF (reference sequence). The CDR3 DNA reads as TGTGCCACCAGCAGTCTGGGACAGGGTTCTTCTAATGAAAAACTGTTTTTT. Translated, it gives CATSSLGQGSSNEKLFF.

Only one count was recorded for this clone. The chain carries TRBV7-3 and TRBJ2-1; D may be TRBD1 or TRBD2 (8 bases each). This CDR3 contains 19 residues. The germline CDR1 and CDR2 sequences are SGHTA and FQGTGA. V was trimmed by 1 base and J by 4 bases, leaving 23 bases between them. The CDR3 protein is CASSLNSAQGAGGYNEQFF. DNA of the CDR3: TGTGCCAGCAGCTTAAACTCTGCCCAGGGGGCGGGAGGTTACAATGAGCAGTTCTTC.

The J gene is TRBJ2-5, the V gene TRBV4-1; D unclear. Germline V lookup: CDR1 MGHRA, CDR2 YSYEKL. The CDR3 is 16 residues long. The ends were cut back, 2 bases at V and 11 bases at J, with 24 bases in the middle. CDR3 nucleotide sequence: TGCGCCAGCAGCCAAAAGGGAAGCTTTGTGCACGGAGAGCAGTACTTC. The encoded protein is CASSQKGSFVHGEQYF.

The CDR3 coding sequence is TGTGCCAGCAGCTTATTTTGGTCAAACCATGGCTACACCTTC. It translates to CASSLFWSNHGYTF. The chain recombines TRBV7-2 with TRBJ1-2; D remains ambiguous. V lost 2 bases, J lost 6 bases, and 13 bases lay in between. CDR1 is SGHTA, CDR2 FQGNSA, per germline. The CDR3 runs 14 residues.

The rearrangement uses TRBV20-1 and TRBJ1-1; D not certain. Germline CDR1 and CDR2: DFQATT and SNEGSKA (reference sequence). This CDR3 contains 11 residues. Trimming cost V 3 bases and J 0 bases, with 2 bases left between them. CDR3 loop: CSASLNTEAFF. Here the CDR3 DNA reads TGCAGTGCTAGCTTGAACACTGAAGCTTTCTTT.

This chain links TRBV20-1 with TRBJ2-5, with D hard to call. There are 10 residues in the CDR3. V was pared by 6 bases and J by 1 base, with 3 bases between. Germline V gives CDR1 DFQATT, CDR2 SNEGSKA (reference sequence). The DNA of the CDR3 is TGCAGTGCCAGCCAAGAGACCCAGTACTTC. This sequence encodes CSASQETQYF.

The rearrangement uses TRBV28 and TRBJ1-3, with D unclear. The CDR3 is 13 residues long. Germline lookup yields CDR1 MDHEN and CDR2 SYDVKM. Trimming pared 6 bases from V and 2 bases from J, leaving 8 bases between. The CDR3 nucleotides are TGTGCCAGCAGACCCCTAGCTGGAAACACCATATATTTT. This codes for CASRPLAGNTIYF.

The genes are TRBV7-9 and TRBJ2-3, with 9 bases aligning to TRBD2. Germline V lookup: CDR1 SEHNR, CDR2 FQNEAQ (reference sequence). The CDR3 loop spans 16 amino acids. With V trimmed by 5 bases and J by 6 bases, 12 bases remained unmatched. The CDR3 sequence: CASSVTTSGGWDTQYF. In DNA, the CDR3 is TGTGCCAGCAGCGTAACGACTAGCGGAGGTTGGGATACGCAGTATTTT.

This clone was counted ten times or more. V is TRBV5-1 and J is TRBJ2-3; 10 bases line up with TRBD2. The CDR3 extends over 16 amino acids. The V gene's germline CDR1 is SGHRS and CDR2 YFSETQ. Trimming cost V 4 bases and J 0 bases; bases outside gene matches: 5. The CDR3 DNA reads TGCGCCAGCAGCCGCGCTAGCGGGAGTAGCACAGATACGCAGTATTTT. This sequence encodes CASSRASGSSTDTQYF.

This clone occurred a few times. V usage is TRBV2 and J usage is TRBJ1-5; D ambiguous. V was trimmed by 4 bases and J by 0 bases, leaving 7 bases between them. Germline CDR1 reads SNHLY; CDR2 reads FYNNEI. The CDR3 length is 14 residues. CDR3 nucleotide sequence: TGTGCCAGCAGTGGTCTTAATAGCAATCAGCCCCAGCATTTT. Translated, it gives CASSGLNSNQPQHF.

A single count supports this clone. The chain combines TRBV28 with TRBJ2-2; D possibly corresponds to TRBD1 (7 bases). Deletions cut 6 bases from V and 6 bases from J, with 17 bases between. Germline values: CDR1 MDHEN, CDR2 SYDVKM. The CDR3 totals 15 residues. Here the CDR3 DNA reads TGTGCCAGCAGCCCCGGGTCAGGGGGGCCCGGGGAGCTGTTTTTT. It is translated as CASSPGSGGPGELFF.

The chain joins TRBV15 to TRBJ1-1; 7 nucleotides match TRBD1. This CDR3 spans 16 amino acids. Germline trimming cut 0 bases from V and 6 bases from J; bases unmatched to any gene: 10. Germline values: CDR1 LNHNV, CDR2 YYDKDF (reference sequence). The CDR3 nucleotides are TGTGCCACCAGCAGAGATGGGACAGCAAGATGGTCTGAAGCTTTCTTT. This sequence encodes CATSRDGTARWSEAFF.

This chain's CDR3 is CASSLASGRADTGELFF. CDR3 DNA sequence: TGTGCCAGCAGCCTCGCTAGCGGGAGGGCTGACACCGGGGAGCTGTTTTTT. The chain combines TRBV5-4 with TRBJ2-2; TRBD2 matches at 12 bases. This CDR3 spans 17 amino acids. Looked up from germline, CDR1 is SGHNT and CDR2 is YYREEE (reference sequence). V was pared by 4 bases and J by 3 bases, with 7 bases of the junction left unmatched.

About this clone itself: The sample holds other DNA sequences that translate to the same CDR3. The chain joins TRBV5-1 to TRBJ1-4; 7 bases agree with TRBD1. Germline loops: CDR1 SGHRS, CDR2 YFSETQ. CDR3 length: 15 residues. The V gene end was trimmed by 0 bases and the J gene end by 4 bases; junction bases not matched to a gene: 3. The CDR3 bases are TGCGCCAGCAGCTTGGGCGACAGGGATAATGAAAAACTGTTTTTT. It is translated as CASSLGDRDNEKLFF.